The TCR beta chain under discussion was sequenced for a study of control samples from healthy donors and cancer patients. Sequencing used immunoSEQ multiplex PCR; TCRdb keeps in-frame clones, though not all of them. Of fewer than 90,000 clones detected, about 90% appear once; the ten largest clones hold 1.5% to 2%. The CDR3 covers 16 residues. This TCR was sampled from an older woman with head and neck cancer. Material: PBMCs. The rearrangement links TRBV21-1 to TRBJ1-3; whether TRBD1, the table's D call, matches the DNA was not checked. TRBV21-1 constitutes a pseudogene. In DNA form, the CDR3 reads TGTGCCAGCAGCGAGACGGGACAGGGGTTTGGAAACACCATATATTTT. Protein: CASSETGQGFGNTIYF.